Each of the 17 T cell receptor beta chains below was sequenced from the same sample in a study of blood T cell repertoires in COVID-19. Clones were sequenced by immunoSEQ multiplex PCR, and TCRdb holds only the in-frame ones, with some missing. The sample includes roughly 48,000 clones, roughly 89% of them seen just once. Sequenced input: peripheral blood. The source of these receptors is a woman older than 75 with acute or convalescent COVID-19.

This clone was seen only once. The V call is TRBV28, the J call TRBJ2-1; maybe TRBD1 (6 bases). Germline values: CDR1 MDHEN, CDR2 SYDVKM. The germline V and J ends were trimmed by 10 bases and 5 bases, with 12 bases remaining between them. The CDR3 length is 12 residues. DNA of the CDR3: TGTGCCACCCGGACAGCCAACAATGAGCAGTTCTTC. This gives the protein CATRTANNEQFF.

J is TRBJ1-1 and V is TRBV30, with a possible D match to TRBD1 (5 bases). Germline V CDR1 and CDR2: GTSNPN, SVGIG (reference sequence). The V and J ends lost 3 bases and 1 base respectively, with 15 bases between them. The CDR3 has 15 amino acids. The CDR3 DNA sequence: TGTGCCTGGAGGATTCAGGGTAGCGGGAACACTGAAGCTTTCTTT. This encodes CAWRIQGSGNTEAFF.

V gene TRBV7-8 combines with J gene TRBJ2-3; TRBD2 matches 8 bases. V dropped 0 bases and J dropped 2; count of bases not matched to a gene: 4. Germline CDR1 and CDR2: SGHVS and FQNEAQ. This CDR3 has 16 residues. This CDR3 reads CASSLASGAATDTQYF. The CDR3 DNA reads TGTGCCAGCAGCTTAGCTAGCGGGGCAGCCACAGATACGCAGTATTTT.

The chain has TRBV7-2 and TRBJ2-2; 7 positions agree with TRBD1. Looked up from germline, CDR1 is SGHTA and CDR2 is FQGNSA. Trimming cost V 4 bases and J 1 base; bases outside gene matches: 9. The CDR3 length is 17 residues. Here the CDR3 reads CASSYPRDSLNTGELFF. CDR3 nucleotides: TGTGCCAGCAGCTATCCTCGGGACAGCTTGAACACCGGGGAGCTGTTTTTT. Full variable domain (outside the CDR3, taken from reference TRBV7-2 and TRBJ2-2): GAGVSQSPSNKVTEKGKDVELRCDPISGHTALYWYRQSLGQGLEFLIYFQGNSAPDKSGLPSDRFSAERTGGSVSTLTIQRTQQEDSAVYLCASSYPRDSLNTGELFFGEGSRLTVL.

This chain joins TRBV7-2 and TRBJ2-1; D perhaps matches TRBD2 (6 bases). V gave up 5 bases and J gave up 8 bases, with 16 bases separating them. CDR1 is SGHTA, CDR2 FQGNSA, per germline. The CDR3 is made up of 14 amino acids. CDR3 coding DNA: TGTGCCAGCAGCCCGCGGGACTGGGCGGATGAGCAGTTCTTC. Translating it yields CASSPRDWADEQFF.

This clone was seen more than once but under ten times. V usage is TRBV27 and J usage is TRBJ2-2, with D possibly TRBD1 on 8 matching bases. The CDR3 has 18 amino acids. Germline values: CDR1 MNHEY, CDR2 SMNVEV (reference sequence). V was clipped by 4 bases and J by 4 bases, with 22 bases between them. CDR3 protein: CASSYRRGQGGSTGELFF. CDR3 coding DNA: TGTGCCAGCAGTTACCGACGCGGACAGGGAGGGTCCACCGGGGAGCTGTTTTTT.

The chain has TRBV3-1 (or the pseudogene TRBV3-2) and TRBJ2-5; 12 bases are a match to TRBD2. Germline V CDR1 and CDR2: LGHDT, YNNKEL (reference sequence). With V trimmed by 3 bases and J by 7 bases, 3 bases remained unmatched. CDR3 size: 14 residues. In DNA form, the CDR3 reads TGTGCCAGCAGCCAGGAGACTAGCGGGGGGACCCAGTACTTC. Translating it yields CASSQETSGGTQYF.

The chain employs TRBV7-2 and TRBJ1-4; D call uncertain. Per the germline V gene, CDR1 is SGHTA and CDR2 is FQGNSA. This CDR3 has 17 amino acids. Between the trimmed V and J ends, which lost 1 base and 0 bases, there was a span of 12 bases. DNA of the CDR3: TGTGCCAGCAGCTTAGTCGGGCGGGCTGCAACTAATGAAAAACTGTTTTTT. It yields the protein CASSLVGRAATNEKLFF. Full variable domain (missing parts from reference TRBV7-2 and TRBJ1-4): GAGVSQSPSNKVTEKGKDVELRCDPISGHTALYWYRQSLGQGLEFLIYFQGNSAPDKSGLPSDRFSAERTGGSVSTLTIQRTQQEDSAVYLCASSLVGRAATNEKLFFGSGTQLSVL.

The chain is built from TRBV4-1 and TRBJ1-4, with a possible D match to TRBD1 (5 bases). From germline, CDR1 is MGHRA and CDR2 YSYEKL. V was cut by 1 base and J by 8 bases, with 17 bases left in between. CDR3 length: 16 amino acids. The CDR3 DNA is TGCGCCAGCAGCCAAGGCTGGGGGTCCGGAGGGGAAAAACTGTTTTTT. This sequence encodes CASSQGWGSGGEKLFF.

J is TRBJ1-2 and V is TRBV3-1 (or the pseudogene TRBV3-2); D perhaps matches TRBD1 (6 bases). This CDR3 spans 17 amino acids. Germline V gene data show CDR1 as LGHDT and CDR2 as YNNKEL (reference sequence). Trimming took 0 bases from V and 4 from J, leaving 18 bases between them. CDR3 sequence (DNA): TGTGCCAGCAGCCAAGATTGGGGGGGCCCAACAAGCTATGGCTACACCTTC. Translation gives CASSQDWGGPTSYGYTF.

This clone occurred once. The CDR3 spells CASSSGLGIGEQFF. The CDR3 DNA sequence: TGTGCCAGCAGCTCCGGACTAGGTATCGGTGAGCAGTTCTTC. The chain combines TRBV6-5 with TRBJ2-1; TRBD2 matches at 7 bases. Germline V CDR1 and CDR2: MNHEY, SVGAGI. The CDR3 is 14 amino acids. Germline trimming cut 6 bases from V and 9 bases from J; bases unmatched to any gene: 11.

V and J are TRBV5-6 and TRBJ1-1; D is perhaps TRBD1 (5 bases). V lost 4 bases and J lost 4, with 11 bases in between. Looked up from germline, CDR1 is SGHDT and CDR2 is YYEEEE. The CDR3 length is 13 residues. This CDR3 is CASSPGFGTEAFF. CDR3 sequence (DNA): TGTGCCAGCAGCCCAGGGTTCGGCACTGAAGCTTTCTTT.

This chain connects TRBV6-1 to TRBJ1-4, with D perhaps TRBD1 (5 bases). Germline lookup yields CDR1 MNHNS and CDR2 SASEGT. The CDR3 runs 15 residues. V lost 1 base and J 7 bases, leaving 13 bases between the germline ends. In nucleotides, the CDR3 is TGTGCCAGCAGTGAAGACGACAGACTCCTTGAAAAACTGTTTTTT. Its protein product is CASSEDDRLLEKLFF.

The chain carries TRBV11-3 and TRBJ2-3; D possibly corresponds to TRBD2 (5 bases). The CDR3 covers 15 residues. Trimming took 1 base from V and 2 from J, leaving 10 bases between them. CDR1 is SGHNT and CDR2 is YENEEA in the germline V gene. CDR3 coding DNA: TGTGCCAGCAGCTTAGGGAGGTCAACCACAGATACGCAGTATTTT. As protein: CASSLGRSTTDTQYF.

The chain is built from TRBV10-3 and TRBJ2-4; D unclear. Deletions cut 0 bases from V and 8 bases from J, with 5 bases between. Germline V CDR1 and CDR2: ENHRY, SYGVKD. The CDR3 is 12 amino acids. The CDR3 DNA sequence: TGTGCCATCAGTGAGTCGCGTGACATTCAGTACTTC. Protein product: CAISESRDIQYF.

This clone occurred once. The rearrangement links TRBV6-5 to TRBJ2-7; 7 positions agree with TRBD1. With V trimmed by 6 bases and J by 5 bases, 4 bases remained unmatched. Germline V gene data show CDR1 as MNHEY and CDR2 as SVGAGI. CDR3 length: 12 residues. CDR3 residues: CASRGQRHEQYV. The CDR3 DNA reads TGTGCCAGCAGGGGACAGCGCCACGAGCAGTACGTC.

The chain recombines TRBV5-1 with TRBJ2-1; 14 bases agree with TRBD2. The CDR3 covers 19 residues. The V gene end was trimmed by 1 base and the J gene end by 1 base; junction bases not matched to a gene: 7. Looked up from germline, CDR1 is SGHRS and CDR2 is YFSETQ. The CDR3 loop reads CASSLFGLAGGASYNEQFF. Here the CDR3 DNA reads TGCGCCAGCAGCTTGTTCGGACTAGCGGGGGGTGCATCCTACAATGAGCAGTTCTTC. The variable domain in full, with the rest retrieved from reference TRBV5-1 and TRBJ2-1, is KAGVTQTPRYLIKTRGQQVTLSCSPISGHRSVSWYQQTPGQGLQFLFEYFSETQRNKGNFPGRFSGRQFSNSRSEMNVSTLELGDSALYLCASSLFGLAGGASYNEQFFGPGTRLTVL.